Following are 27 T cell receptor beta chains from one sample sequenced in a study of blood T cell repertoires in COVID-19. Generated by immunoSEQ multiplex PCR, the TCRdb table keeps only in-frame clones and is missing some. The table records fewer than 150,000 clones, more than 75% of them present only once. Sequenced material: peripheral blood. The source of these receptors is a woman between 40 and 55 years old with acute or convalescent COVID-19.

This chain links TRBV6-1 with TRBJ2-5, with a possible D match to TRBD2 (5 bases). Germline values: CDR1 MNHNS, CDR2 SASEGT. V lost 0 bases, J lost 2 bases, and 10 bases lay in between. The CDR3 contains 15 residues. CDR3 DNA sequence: TGTGCCAGCAGTGAAGCGCTTGGCGGGCAAGAGACCCAGTACTTC. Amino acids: CASSEALGGQETQYF.

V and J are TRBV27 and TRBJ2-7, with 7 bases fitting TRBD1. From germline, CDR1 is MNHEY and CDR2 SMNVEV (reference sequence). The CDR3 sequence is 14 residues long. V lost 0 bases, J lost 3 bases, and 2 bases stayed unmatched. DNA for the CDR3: TGTGCCAGCAGTTTATCCCAGGGGGACTACGAGCAGTACTTC. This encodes CASSLSQGDYEQYF.

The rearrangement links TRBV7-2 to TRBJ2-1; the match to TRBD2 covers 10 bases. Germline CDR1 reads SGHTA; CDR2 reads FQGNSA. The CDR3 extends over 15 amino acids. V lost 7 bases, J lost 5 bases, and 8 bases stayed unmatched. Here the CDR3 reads CASTAAGGVNNEQFF. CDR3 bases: TGTGCCAGCACAGCAGCGGGAGGGGTGAACAATGAGCAGTTCTTC.

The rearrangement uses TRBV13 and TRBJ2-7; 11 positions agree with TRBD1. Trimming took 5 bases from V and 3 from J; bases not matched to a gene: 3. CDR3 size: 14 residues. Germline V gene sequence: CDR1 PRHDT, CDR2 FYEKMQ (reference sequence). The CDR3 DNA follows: TGTGCCAGCAGCCCGGGGACAGGGGGCTACGAGCAGTACTTC. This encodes CASSPGTGGYEQYF. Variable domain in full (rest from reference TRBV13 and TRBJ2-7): AAGVIQSPRHLIKEKRETATLKCYPIPRHDTVYWYQQGPGQDPQFLISFYEKMQSDKGSIPDRFSAQQFSDYHSELNMSSLELGDSALYFCASSPGTGGYEQYFGPGTRLTVT.

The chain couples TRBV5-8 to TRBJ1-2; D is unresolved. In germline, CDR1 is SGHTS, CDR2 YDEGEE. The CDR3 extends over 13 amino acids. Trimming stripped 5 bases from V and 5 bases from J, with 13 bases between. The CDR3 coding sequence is TGTGCCAGCAGTTTCGGGAGTGTTTATGGCTACACCTTC. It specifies CASSFGSVYGYTF. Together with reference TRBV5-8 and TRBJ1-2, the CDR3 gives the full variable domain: EAGVTQSPTHLIKTRGQQATLRCSPISGHTSVYWYQQALGLGLQFLLWYDEGEERNRGNFPPRFSGRQFPNYSSELNVNALELEDSALYLCASSFGSVYGYTFGSGTRLTVV.

This CDR3 reads CASSQDRLAEQFF. In DNA form, the CDR3 reads TGTGCCAGCAGCCAAGACCGCCTAGCAGAGCAGTTCTTC. The chain employs TRBV3-1 (or the pseudogene TRBV3-2) and TRBJ2-1; D possibly corresponds to TRBD2 (5 bases). CDR1 and CDR2 (germline): LGHDT, YNNKEL (reference sequence). V was shortened by 0 bases and J by 10 bases, with 10 bases between the two germline ends. The CDR3 contains 13 residues.

In DNA form, the CDR3 reads TGTGCCAGCAGCCAACCCCCTCTTGAGACCCAGTACTTC. Residues: CASSQPPLETQYF. The chain couples TRBV14 to TRBJ2-5; no clear D. The CDR3 extends over 13 amino acids. V was pared by 2 bases and J by 5 bases, with 9 bases between. CDR1 is SGHDN and CDR2 is FVKESK in the germline V gene.

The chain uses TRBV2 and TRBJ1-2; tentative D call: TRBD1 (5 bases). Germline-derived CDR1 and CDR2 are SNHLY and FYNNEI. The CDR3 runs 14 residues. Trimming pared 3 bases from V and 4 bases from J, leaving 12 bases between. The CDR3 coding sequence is TGTGCCAGCAGTGAGGACACCCCACTCTATGGCTACACCTTC. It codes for CASSEDTPLYGYTF.

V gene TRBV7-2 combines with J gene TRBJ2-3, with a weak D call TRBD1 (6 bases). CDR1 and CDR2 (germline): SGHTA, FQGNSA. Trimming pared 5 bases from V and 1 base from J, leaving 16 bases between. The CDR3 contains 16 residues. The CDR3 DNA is TGTGCCAGCAGCCCCGACAGGTCTGCCGGCACAGATACGCAGTATTTT. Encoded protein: CASSPDRSAGTDTQYF.

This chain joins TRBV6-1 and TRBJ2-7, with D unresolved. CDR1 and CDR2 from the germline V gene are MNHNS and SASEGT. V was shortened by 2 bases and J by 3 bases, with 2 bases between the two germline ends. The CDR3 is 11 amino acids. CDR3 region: CASSERYEQYF. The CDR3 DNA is TGTGCCAGCAGTGAACGCTACGAGCAGTACTTC.

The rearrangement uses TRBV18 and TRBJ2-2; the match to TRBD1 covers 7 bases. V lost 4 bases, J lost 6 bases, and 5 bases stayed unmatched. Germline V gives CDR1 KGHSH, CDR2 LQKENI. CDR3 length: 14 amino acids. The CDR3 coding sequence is TGTGCCAGCTCACAGGACAGGAATTCCGGGGAGCTGTTTTTT. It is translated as CASSQDRNSGELFF.

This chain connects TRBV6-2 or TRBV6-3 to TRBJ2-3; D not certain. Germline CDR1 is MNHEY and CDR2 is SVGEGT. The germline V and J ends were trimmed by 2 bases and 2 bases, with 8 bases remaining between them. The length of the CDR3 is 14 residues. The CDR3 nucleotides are TGTGCCAGCAGTTACGGCTTATCCACAGATACGCAGTATTTT. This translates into CASSYGLSTDTQYF.

The CDR3 DNA is TGTGCCAGTAGTATGTCGTACAGGGCCCGTGGTGGCTACACCTTC. As protein: CASSMSYRARGGYTF. The chain couples TRBV19 to TRBJ1-2; TRBD1 is a possible D gene (6 bases). The CDR3 contains 15 residues. The germline V gene encodes CDR1 LNHDA and CDR2 SQIVND (reference sequence). Trimming took off 3 bases at V and 7 bases at J, with 18 bases between the two ends.

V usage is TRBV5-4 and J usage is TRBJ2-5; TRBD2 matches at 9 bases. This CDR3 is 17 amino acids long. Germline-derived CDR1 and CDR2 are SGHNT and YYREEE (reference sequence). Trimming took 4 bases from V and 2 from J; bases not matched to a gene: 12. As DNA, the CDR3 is TGTGCCAGCAGCCCCCGAGGAGGTAGCGGGGGACAAGAGACCCAGTACTTC. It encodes CASSPRGGSGGQETQYF.

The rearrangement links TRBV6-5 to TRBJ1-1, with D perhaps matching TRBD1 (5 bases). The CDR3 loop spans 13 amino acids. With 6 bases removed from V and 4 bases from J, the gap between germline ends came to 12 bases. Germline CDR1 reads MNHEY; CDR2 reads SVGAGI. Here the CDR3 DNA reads TGTGCCAGCAGCCGGGGGGGGTCCACTGAAGCTTTCTTT. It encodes CASSRGGSTEAFF.

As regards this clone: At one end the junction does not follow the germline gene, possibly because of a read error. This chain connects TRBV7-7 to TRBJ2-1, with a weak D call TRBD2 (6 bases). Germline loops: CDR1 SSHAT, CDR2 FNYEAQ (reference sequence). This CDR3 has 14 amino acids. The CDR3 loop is CASSLGSSVSEQFF. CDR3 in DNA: TGTGCTAGCAGCTTAGGGTCTAGCGTTAGTGAGCAGTTCTTC.

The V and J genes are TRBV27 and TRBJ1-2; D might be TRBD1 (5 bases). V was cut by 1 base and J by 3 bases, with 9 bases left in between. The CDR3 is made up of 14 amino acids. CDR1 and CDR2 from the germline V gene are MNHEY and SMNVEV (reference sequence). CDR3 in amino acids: CASSLYTGYYGYTF. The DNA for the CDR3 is TGTGCCAGCAGTTTATATACAGGCTACTATGGCTACACCTTC.

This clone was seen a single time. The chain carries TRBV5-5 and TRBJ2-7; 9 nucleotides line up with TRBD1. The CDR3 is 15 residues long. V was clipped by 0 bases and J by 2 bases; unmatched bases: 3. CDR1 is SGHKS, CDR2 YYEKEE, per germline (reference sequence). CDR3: CASSLDGTGPYEQYF. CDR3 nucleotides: TGTGCCAGCAGCTTGGATGGGACAGGGCCCTACGAGCAGTACTTC.

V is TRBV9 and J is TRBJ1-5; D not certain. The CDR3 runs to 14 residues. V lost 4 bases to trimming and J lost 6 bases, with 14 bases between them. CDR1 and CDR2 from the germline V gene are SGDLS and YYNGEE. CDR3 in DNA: TGTGCCAGCAGCCCGAGCGACGGCAGTCAGCCCCAGCATTTT. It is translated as CASSPSDGSQPQHF.

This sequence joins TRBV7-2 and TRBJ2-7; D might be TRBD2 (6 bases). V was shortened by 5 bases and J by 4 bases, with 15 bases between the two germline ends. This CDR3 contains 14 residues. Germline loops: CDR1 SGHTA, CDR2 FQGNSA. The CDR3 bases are TGTGCCAGCAGCCCTGACTGGAGGGGTTACGAGCAGTACTTC. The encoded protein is CASSPDWRGYEQYF.

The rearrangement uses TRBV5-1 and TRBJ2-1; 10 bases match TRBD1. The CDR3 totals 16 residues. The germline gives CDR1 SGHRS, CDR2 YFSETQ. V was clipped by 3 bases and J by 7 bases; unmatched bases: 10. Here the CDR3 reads CASSYIGQGEFNEQFF. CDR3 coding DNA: TGCGCCAGCAGCTACATAGGACAGGGGGAGTTTAATGAGCAGTTCTTC.

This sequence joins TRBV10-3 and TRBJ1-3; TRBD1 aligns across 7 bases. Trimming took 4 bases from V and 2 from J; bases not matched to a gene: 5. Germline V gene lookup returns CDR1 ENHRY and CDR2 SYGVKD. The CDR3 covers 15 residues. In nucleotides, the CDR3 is TGTGCCATCAGTGGAAAGACAGGGACTGGAAACACCATATATTTT. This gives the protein CAISGKTGTGNTIYF.

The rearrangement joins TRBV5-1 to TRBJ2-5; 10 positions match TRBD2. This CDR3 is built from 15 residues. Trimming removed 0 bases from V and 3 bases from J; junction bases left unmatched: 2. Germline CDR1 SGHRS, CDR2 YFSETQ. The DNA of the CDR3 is TGCGCCAGCAGCTTGGTAGCGGGAGGCGAAGAGACCCAGTACTTC. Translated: CASSLVAGGEETQYF. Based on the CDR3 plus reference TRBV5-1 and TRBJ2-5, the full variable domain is KAGVTQTPRYLIKTRGQQVTLSCSPISGHRSVSWYQQTPGQGLQFLFEYFSETQRNKGNFPGRFSGRQFSNSRSEMNVSTLELGDSALYLCASSLVAGGEETQYFGPGTRLLVL.

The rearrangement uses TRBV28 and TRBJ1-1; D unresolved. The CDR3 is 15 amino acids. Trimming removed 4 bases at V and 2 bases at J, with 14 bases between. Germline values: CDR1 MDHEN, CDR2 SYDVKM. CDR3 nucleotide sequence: TGTGCCAGCAGTTGGCAGGCCCTAAGCAACACTGAAGCTTTCTTT. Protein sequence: CASSWQALSNTEAFF. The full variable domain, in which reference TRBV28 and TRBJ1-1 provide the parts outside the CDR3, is DVKVTQSSRYLVKRTGEKVFLECVQDMDHENMFWYRQDPGLGLRLIYFSYDVKMKEKGDIPEGYSVSREKKERFSLILESASTNQTSMYLCASSWQALSNTEAFFGQGTRLTVV.

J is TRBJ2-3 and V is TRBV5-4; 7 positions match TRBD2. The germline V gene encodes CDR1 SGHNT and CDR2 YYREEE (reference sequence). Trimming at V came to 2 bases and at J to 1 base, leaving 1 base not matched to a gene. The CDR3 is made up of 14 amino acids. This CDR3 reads CASSFRGGTDTQYF. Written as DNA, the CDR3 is TGTGCCAGCAGCTTCCGGGGGGGCACAGATACGCAGTATTTT.

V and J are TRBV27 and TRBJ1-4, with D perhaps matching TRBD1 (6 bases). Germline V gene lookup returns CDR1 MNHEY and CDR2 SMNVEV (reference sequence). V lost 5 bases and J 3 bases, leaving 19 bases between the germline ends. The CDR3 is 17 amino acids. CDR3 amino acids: CASSLRGGAVANEKLFF. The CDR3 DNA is TGTGCCAGCAGTCTTCGGGGGGGGGCGGTTGCTAATGAAAAACTGTTTTTT. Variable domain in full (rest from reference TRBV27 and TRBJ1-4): EAQVTQNPRYLITVTGKKLTVTCSQNMNHEYMSWYRQDPGLGLRQIYYSMNVEVTDKGDVPEGYKVSRKEKRNFPLILESPSPNQTSLYFCASSLRGGAVANEKLFFGSGTQLSVL.

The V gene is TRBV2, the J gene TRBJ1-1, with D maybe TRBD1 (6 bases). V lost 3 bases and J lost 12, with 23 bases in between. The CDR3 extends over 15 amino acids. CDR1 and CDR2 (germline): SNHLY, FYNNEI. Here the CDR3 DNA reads TGTGCCAGCAGTGACCCACGGGCGACCCAAGGGGGAACTTTCTTT. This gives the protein CASSDPRATQGGTFF.